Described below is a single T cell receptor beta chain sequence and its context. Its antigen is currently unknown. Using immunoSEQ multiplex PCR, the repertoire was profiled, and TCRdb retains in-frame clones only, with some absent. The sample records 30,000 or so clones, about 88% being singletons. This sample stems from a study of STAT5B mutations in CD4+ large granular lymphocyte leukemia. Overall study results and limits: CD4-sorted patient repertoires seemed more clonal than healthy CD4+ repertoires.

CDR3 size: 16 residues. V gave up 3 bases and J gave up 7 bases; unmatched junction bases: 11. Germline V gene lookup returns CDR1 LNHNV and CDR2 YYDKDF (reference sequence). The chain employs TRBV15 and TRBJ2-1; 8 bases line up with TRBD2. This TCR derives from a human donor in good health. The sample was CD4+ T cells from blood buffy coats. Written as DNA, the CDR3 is TGTGCCACCAGCAGCCCCGGGAGGGCCCTCCCAAATGAGCAGTTCTTC. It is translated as CATSSPGRALPNEQFF.